The next 14 T cell receptor beta chains were all read from a single sample in a study of beta chain features in type 1 diabetes. Broader study findings: TCRB CDR3s were moderately but significantly shorter in Type 1 diabetes patients in all four CD4+ subsets.

All of the isolated RNA was reverse transcribed, so expressed TCRB transcripts were sequenced. Method: immunoSEQ multiplex PCR; TCRdb's copy keeps in-frame clones and lacks some. Of hundreds of thousands of clones in the sample, roughly an eighth were seen once. These TCRs' antigens remain unknown. The sample consisted of naive CD4+ T cells from blood. All receptors derive from a man between 18 and 29 years old with type 1 diabetes.

This clone was found a few times. The same CDR3 is also encoded by other DNA sequences in this sample. The chain is built from TRBV20-1 and TRBJ2-7; the D is unclear. Trimming shortened V by 5 bases and J by 3 bases, and 5 bases separated the two germline ends. This CDR3 is built from 10 residues. Germline assignment: CDR1 DFQATT and CDR2 SNEGSKA (reference sequence). CDR3 sequence (DNA): TGCAGTGCTTCCCGCTACGAGCAGTACTTC. Translating it yields CSASRYEQYF.

CDR3 sequence (DNA): TGTGCCAGCTGCCTAGACAGAAACACTGAAGCTTTCTTT. Its protein product is CASCLDRNTEAFF. V usage is TRBV7-3 and J usage is TRBJ1-1; D perhaps matches TRBD1 (5 bases). Trimming removed 8 bases at V and 2 bases at J, with 12 bases between. The V gene's germline CDR1 is SGHTA and CDR2 FQGTGA. This CDR3 is 13 amino acids long.

Remarks on this clone: The sample contains more than one DNA sequence encoding this CDR3. V gene TRBV6-5 combines with J gene TRBJ2-7, with TRBD2 identical over 11 bases. This CDR3 is 15 amino acids long. Germline CDR1 and CDR2: MNHEY and SVGAGI. J gave up 2 bases and V 0 bases, and 0 bases lay outside the gene matches. Here the CDR3 reads CASSYSTSGAYEQYF. In DNA, the CDR3 is TGTGCCAGCAGTTACTCGACTAGCGGGGCCTACGAGCAGTACTTC.

The CDR3 region is CAITLDRGQAYEQYF. CDR3 coding DNA: TGTGCCATCACCTTGGACAGGGGGCAAGCCTACGAGCAGTACTTC. This chain uses TRBV10-3 with TRBJ2-7, with TRBD1 matching over 11 bases. Germline V gene data show CDR1 as ENHRY and CDR2 as SYGVKD. With 7 bases clipped from V and 2 bases from J, the junction kept 7 bases outside the gene matches. The CDR3 has 15 residues.

This clone was seen a handful of times. CDR3 nucleotide sequence: TGTGCCAGCAGTAGGGAGGACGTGAGGAATGAGCAGTTCTTC. Protein: CASSREDVRNEQFF. The chain links TRBV27 to TRBJ2-1, with a weak D call TRBD2 (6 bases). This CDR3 is 14 amino acids long. The germline V gene has CDR1 MNHEY and CDR2 SMNVEV (reference sequence). Trimming stripped 5 bases from V and 7 bases from J, with 15 bases between.

This rearrangement joins TRBV7-3 to TRBJ1-1; D remains ambiguous. This CDR3 has 15 amino acids. V lost 5 bases to trimming and J lost 5 bases, with 18 bases between them. Germline V gene sequence: CDR1 SGHTA, CDR2 FQGTGA. The CDR3 bases are TGTGCCAGCAGCCCCACCTCGGGTAGCAGGACTGAAGCTTTCTTT. It is translated as CASSPTSGSRTEAFF.

This clone was counted only a few times. This chain connects TRBV29-1 to TRBJ2-7, with TRBD2 matching 8 bases. The length of the CDR3 is 14 residues. Losses at the gene ends were 4 bases for V and 5 bases for J; bases not matched to a gene: 10. Germline lookup yields CDR1 SQVTM and CDR2 ANQGSEA. The CDR3 loop is CSVGVREGPNEQYF. CDR3 sequence (DNA): TGCAGCGTTGGGGTACGGGAGGGCCCGAACGAGCAGTACTTC.

The chain is built from TRBV6-1 and TRBJ1-2, with D perhaps matching TRBD1 (5 bases). Trimming removed 7 bases at V and 2 bases at J, with 11 bases between. This CDR3 spans 13 amino acids. Germline values: CDR1 MNHNS, CDR2 SASEGT. This CDR3 reads CASKAGKNYGYTF. DNA of the CDR3: TGTGCCAGCAAAGCAGGGAAGAACTATGGCTACACCTTC.

This clone was picked up a small number of times. V usage is TRBV7-9 and J usage is TRBJ1-1, with 7 bases matching TRBD1. The germline V gene has CDR1 SEHNR and CDR2 FQNEAQ (reference sequence). The CDR3 runs 15 residues. Losses at the gene ends were 5 bases for V and 0 bases for J; bases not matched to a gene: 6. As DNA, the CDR3 is TGTGCCAGCAGCGAACGACAGGGTATGAACACTGAAGCTTTCTTT. The encoded protein is CASSERQGMNTEAFF.

A few counts support this clone. The CDR3 spells CASSQFLSPETAWCGYTF. CDR3 nucleotide sequence: TGCGCCAGCAGTCAATTCCTCTCGCCGGAGACAGCCTGGTGTGGCTACACCTTC. The genes are TRBV23-1 and TRBJ1-2, with D possibly being TRBD1 (5 bases). TRBV23-1 is classed as an ORF, of uncertain function. Trimming took 1 base from V and 7 from J, leaving 25 bases between them. The CDR3 is 18 amino acids.

J is TRBJ1-1 and V is TRBV29-1; D unresolved. This CDR3 contains 12 residues. Germline CDR1 and CDR2: SQVTM and ANQGSEA. V was cut by 4 bases and J by 3 bases, with 9 bases left in between. CDR3 DNA sequence: TGCAGCGTTGTTATAGGGTACACTGAAGCTTTCTTT. It yields the protein CSVVIGYTEAFF.

The J gene is TRBJ1-1, the V gene TRBV14, with D tentatively TRBD1 (5 bases). Deletions cut 1 base from V and 8 bases from J, with 17 bases between. Germline V gives CDR1 SGHDN, CDR2 FVKESK. CDR3 length: 15 amino acids. For the CDR3, the DNA is TGTGCCAGCAGCCAAGCAGCGTACCGCCGGGGGGAAGCTTTCTTT. It translates to CASSQAAYRRGEAFF.

This clone was counted only a few times. The chain links TRBV18 to TRBJ2-2, with D possibly TRBD2 on 6 matching bases. The germline V gene encodes CDR1 KGHSH and CDR2 LQKENI. The length of the CDR3 is 16 residues. Trimming pared 0 bases from V and 0 bases from J, leaving 8 bases between. The CDR3: CASSPPGLTNTGELFF. The CDR3, as DNA: TGTGCCAGCTCACCACCGGGACTTACGAACACCGGGGAGCTGTTTTTT.

This clone was counted only a few times. This chain links TRBV7-2 with TRBJ2-3; 8 nucleotides line up with TRBD2. V shed 5 bases and J 4 bases; nucleotides not matched to a gene: 5. The CDR3 spans 14 residues. Germline V gene lookup returns CDR1 SGHTA and CDR2 FQGNSA. The CDR3 DNA reads TGTGCCAGCAGCCCGCAGCGGGAGCCAGATACGCAGTATTTT. Translating gives CASSPQREPDTQYF.